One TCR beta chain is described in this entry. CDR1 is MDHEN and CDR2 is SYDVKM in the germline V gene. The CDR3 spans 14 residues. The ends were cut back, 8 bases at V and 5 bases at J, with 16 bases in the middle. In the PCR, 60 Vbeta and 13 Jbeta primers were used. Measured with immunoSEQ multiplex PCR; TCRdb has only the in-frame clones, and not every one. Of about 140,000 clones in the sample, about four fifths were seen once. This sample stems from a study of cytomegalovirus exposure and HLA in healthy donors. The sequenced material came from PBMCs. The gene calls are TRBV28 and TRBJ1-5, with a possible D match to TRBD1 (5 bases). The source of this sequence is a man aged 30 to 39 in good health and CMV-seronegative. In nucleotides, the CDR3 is TGTGCCAGCTCACTTTCACCAGGGCATCAGCCCCAGCATTTT. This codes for CASSLSPGHQPQHF.